The sequence of this T cell receptor beta chain was determined in a study of T-cell memory formation after mild COVID-19 (dated by TCRdb to 2020 to 2023). About the investigation overall: Most TCR sequence clusters were specific to one of the two donors. Longitudinal TCRalpha and TCRbeta repertoire sequencing tracked T-cell clones expanding and contracting after mild COVID-19 in two donors. The cohort was made up of two young adult volunteers, one female and one male, who were previously healthy.

The instrument was an Illumina NovaSeq 6000. cDNA libraries for TCRalpha and TCRbeta were prepared by 5'RACE using constant-segment primers, with sample barcodes and unique molecular identifiers added. Trizol reagent was used to extract RNA from every sample. Amplification of the libraries took two PCR steps, and the second step added a second sample barcode plus Illumina TruSeq adapters. Sequencing of libraries was performed on an Illumina NovaSeq with 2 x 150 bp paired-end reads. As for the authors' bioinformatics: Reads were demultiplexed and collapsed into UMI-guided consensus sequences with migec v1.2.7. Using mixcr v2.1.11, the UMI consensuses were aligned to TRA and TRB V and J templates and assembled into clonotypes. Clonotypes were classified as expanded or contracted when called significant by both edgeR and NoisET, with noise models trained on biological replicates. For edgeR calls, the cutoffs were a false discovery rate-adjusted p below 0.01 and a log2 fold-change threshold of 1. As an exploratory analysis of dynamics, max-normalized trajectories of the 1000 most abundant clonotypes were examined with PCA combined with hierarchical clustering. Separately sequenced CD4+ and CD8+ repertoires were used to assign a CD4 or CD8 phenotype to each responding clone. TCRdb reran the public reads through fastp at Q25 and MiXCR, keeping productive beta chains. Rows matching on CDR3 protein sequence are summarized as one entry with the most common DNA and genes. TCRdb, not the authors, supplied the V and J calls. Within this sample are 350,000 to 500,000 distinct CDR3 sequences, with 15% to 20% of them counted one time only. Of the sample, roughly 21% falls within the top ten clones.

The cysteine opens and the phenylalanine closes a CDR3 of 13 amino acids. The retained sequence is limited to the CDR3, 39 bases, with the frame set at the first base. The trim is 0 bases for V and 5 bases for J, with a gap of 8 bases between the germline ends. CDR1 is given as SGDLS and CDR2 as YYNGEE, both from the germline V gene. The full study reports these points: Contracting CD4+ clones were found mainly in CM and EM memory subsets, while CD8+ clones were enriched in EMRA. Some responding clones were detected in pre-infection memory, which suggested that pre-existing cross-reactive memory T cells had joined the SARS-CoV-2 response. Only a couple of mild cases were covered in the study, and larger cohorts including severe cases with pre-infection samples were considered necessary. From day 15 to 85, contracting clones showed balanced CD4/CD8 phenotypes, whereas a second wave of clones that expanded from day 15 to 37 leaned towards CD4+. The second-wave clones that peaked on day 37 were not confirmed to be SARS-CoV-2 specific.

As regards this clonotype: Its antigen is not yet known. No base quality information exists; no much larger clone differs at one position.

Ficoll-Paque density gradient centrifugation was used to isolate PBMCs. Material for sequencing was PBMCs or a T cell subset sorted from them (not recorded which). The clonotype originates from a man aged 18 to 30 who had mild COVID-19 (a few samples of this study predate the infection). The sample titles of this study are shuffled in the database, so cell type and time point are left out; the donor was told from shared clones. The chain is encoded by TRBV9 joined to TRBJ2-5; TRBD2 is a possible D gene, resting on 6 matching bases. The DNA reads TGTGCCAGCAGCGTAGCTCGGGAGGAGACCCAGTACTTC. This is translated as CASSVAREETQYF.